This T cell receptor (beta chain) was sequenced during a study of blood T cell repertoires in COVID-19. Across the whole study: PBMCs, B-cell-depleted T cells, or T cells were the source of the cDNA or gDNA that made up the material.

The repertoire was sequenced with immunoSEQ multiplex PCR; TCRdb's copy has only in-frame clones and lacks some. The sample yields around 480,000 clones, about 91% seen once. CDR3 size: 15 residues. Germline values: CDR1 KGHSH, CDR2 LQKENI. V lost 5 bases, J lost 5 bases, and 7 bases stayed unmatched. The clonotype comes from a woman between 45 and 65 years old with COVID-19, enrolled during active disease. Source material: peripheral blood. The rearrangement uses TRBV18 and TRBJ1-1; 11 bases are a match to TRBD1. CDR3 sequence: CASSSRTGGSTEAFF. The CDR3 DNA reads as TGTGCCAGCTCATCTCGGACAGGGGGCTCGACTGAAGCTTTCTTT.